The T cell receptor beta chain described here comes from a study of identical twins. TCRdb fed the 5' RACE reads into MiXCR, producing one record per CDR3 protein. The data contain about 450,000 distinct CDR3 sequences, about 18% of them singletons. This CDR3 spans 15 amino acids. Trimming pared 5 bases from V and 6 bases from J, leaving 14 bases between. From germline, CDR1 is MNHNS and CDR2 SASEGT. The sample holds many counts of this clonotype. Its specificity is not known. Overall study results and limits: Interpretation of the results relied on cross-sectional statistical analysis and not on following the same donors. For monozygotic twins, models underestimated out-of-frame TCR alpha sharing. Memory repertoires showed no such pattern, whereas abundant cord blood beta clonotypes carried fewer insertions.

Sequencing used naive T cells sorted from blood. This clonotype was obtained from a man in his fifties or sixties in good health. J is TRBJ1-6 and V is TRBV6-1, with D perhaps TRBD1 (6 bases). In DNA form, the CDR3 reads TGTGCCAGCAGTCCGACCCGACAGGCTAATTCACCCCTCCACTTT. Translation: CASSPTRQANSPLHF.